These T cell receptor beta chains were read from a single sample in a study of long-term antiretroviral therapy in people with HIV. TCRdb keeps only in-frame clones here, not all; method: immunoSEQ multiplex PCR. The sample lists 25,000 to 35,000 clones, about 94% occurring once. The sequenced sample was unsorted PBMCs, obtained more than 7.1 years after starting antiretroviral therapy. The receptors were gathered from a man between 50 and 59 years old with HIV. Both conserved end residues are part of each CDR3. D genes are given only for firm matches. Clone sizes are given selectively: once, few, many, or a class where the clone is expanded.

>-|TRBV4-1|TRBJ2-1|TRBD2
TGCGCCAGCAGCCAAGATGAGGCGGGGGGACTGTACAATGAGCAGTTCTTC
CASSQDEAGGLYNEQFF
>-|TRBV27|TRBJ2-1|TRBD1
TGTGCCAGCAGACGTTCCCCGGGACAGTCCTACAATGAGCAGTTCTTC
CASRRSPGQSYNEQFF
>-|TRBV6-5|TRBJ1-1|-
TGTGCCAGCAGTTACTCAGGGGGAAGGACTGAAGCTTTCTTT
CASSYSGGRTEAFF
>-|TRBV5-1|TRBJ1-1|-
TGCGCCAGCAGCCAAAACAGGGACTTGAACACTGAAGCTTTCTTT
CASSQNRDLNTEAFF
>-|TRBV30|TRBJ2-5|-
TGTGCCTGGCACCCACCGGCTCAACGGGCGGTACACTTC
CAWHPPAQRAVHF
>-|TRBV5-6|TRBJ2-1|-
TGTGCCAGCAGCTTCCCCCAAAGCTCCTACAATGAGCAGTTCTTC
CASSFPQSSYNEQFF
>-|TRBV30|TRBJ1-3|-
TGTGCCTGGGTCCGGGATTACTCTGGAAACACCATATATTTT
CAWVRDYSGNTIYF
>-|TRBV21-1|TRBJ1-5|-
TGTGCCAGCAGCAAAGAGGCTGGCCAGCCCCAGCATTTT
CASSKEAGQPQHF
>once|TRBV10-2|TRBJ2-3|TRBD2
TGCGCCAGCAGCGCCACTGGCGGGGGGAGCACAGATACGCAGTATTTT
CASSATGGGSTDTQYF
>-|TRBV4-1|TRBJ1-4|TRBD1
TGCGCCAGCAGCCCCTCACAGGGGTCAGGTGAAAAACTGTTTTTT
CASSPSQGSGEKLFF
>-|TRBV7-9|TRBJ2-7|TRBD1
TGTGCCAGCAGCCGCCCGGTGGGGACAGGGGACTACGAGCAGTACTTC
CASSRPVGTGDYEQYF
>-|TRBV28|TRBJ1-2|-
TGTGCCAGCAGTTTCCTCCGGGACTACCGTGGCTACACCTTC
CASSFLRDYRGYTF
>-|TRBV27|TRBJ1-4|-
TGTGCCAGCAGAACTCATGGAACTAATGAAAAACTGTTTTTT
CASRTHGTNEKLFF
>-|TRBV7-2|TRBJ2-2|-
TGTGCCAGCAGGTCCGGGGTTACCGGGGAGCTGTTTTTT
CASRSGVTGELFF
>-|TRBV2|TRBJ1-4|TRBD1
TGTGCCAGCAGGGCTACCCCGAGGCAGGGGGGAGTAACTAATGAAAAACTGTTTTTT
CASRATPRQGGVTNEKLFF
>once|TRBV6-1|TRBJ2-1|TRBD2
TGTGCCAGCAGTGTAGCAGCGGGGGGGCCCAATGAGCAGTTCTTC
CASSVAAGGPNEQFF
>-|TRBV18|TRBJ1-4|-
TGTGCCAGCTCACCCTCCGATGAAAAACTGTTTTTT
CASSPSDEKLFF
>-|TRBV27|TRBJ2-6|TRBD2
TGTGCCAGCAGGCTAGCGGGGGGTACCTCTGGGGCCAACGTCCTGACTTTC
CASRLAGGTSGANVLTF
>-|TRBV21-1|TRBJ1-2|-
TGTGCCAGCAGCAACCCCCGGGACAGGGCTAACTATGGCTACACCTTC
CASSNPRDRANYGYTF
>-|TRBV7-9|TRBJ2-7|TRBD2
TGTGCCAGCAGCTTATCTAGCGGGGGGCAATACGAGCAGTACTTC
CASSLSSGGQYEQYF
>-|TRBV5-5|TRBJ2-1|TRBD1
TGTGCCAGCAGCCCGGGGCCTAGACAGGGAGAGTTCTTC
CASSPGPRQGEFF
>once|TRBV4-3|TRBJ2-7|TRBD2
TGCGCCAGCAGCCAAATAGCGGGGGGGCTCTCCGAGCAGTACTTC
CASSQIAGGLSEQYF
>-|TRBV9|TRBJ2-7|-
TGTGCCAGCAGGGGTAGCTCCTACGAGCAGTACTTC
CASRGSSYEQYF
>-|TRBV13|TRBJ2-1|-
TGTGCCAGCAGCTTAGAAGGGAGTGGCCACAATGAGCAGTTCTTC
CASSLEGSGHNEQFF
>few|TRBV11-2|TRBJ2-7|-
TGTGCCAGCAGCTTAGGACGACAGGCCTACGAGCAGTACTTC
CASSLGRQAYEQYF
>-|TRBV7-6|TRBJ2-2|TRBD2
TGTGCCAGCAGCTTACGGCTAGCGGGGGGCAGCCGGGAGCTGTTTTTT
CASSLRLAGGSRELFF
>-|TRBV10-2|TRBJ2-7|TRBD1
TGCGCCAGCAGTGACCCCGGGACAGGGTCTAACGAGCAGTACTTC
CASSDPGTGSNEQYF
>-|TRBV18|TRBJ2-7|TRBD1
TGTGCCAGCTCACCCCAGGGGGCGATCGAGCAGTACTTC
CASSPQGAIEQYF
>-|TRBV6-5|TRBJ2-3|-
TGTGCCAGCAGCCGCTCAGGATCTAGCACAGATACGCAGTATTTT
CASSRSGSSTDTQYF
>-|TRBV19|TRBJ2-7|TRBD2
TGTGCCAGTAGCGTTGGGGGGACTAGCAACTACGAGCAGTACTTC
CASSVGGTSNYEQYF
>-|TRBV29-1|TRBJ2-1|TRBD1
TGCAGCGTTGATTTGGGACAGGGGTTCAATGAGCAGTTCTTC
CSVDLGQGFNEQFF
>-|TRBV27|TRBJ2-1|TRBD1
TGTGCCAGCAGCCAACAGGGGGCAGGACACAATGAGCAGTTCTTC
CASSQQGAGHNEQFF
>once|TRBV11-3|TRBJ2-2|-
TGTGCCAGCAGTCCGCTCGCCCGCTCCGGGGAGCTGTTTTTT
CASSPLARSGELFF
>-|TRBV29-1|TRBJ2-1|-
TGCAGCGTTGAGGCAGACGCCTACAATGAGCAGTTCTTC
CSVEADAYNEQFF
>-|TRBV29-1|TRBJ1-2|-
TGCAGCGTGGAGGAAAACTATGGCTACACCTTC
CSVEENYGYTF
>-|TRBV6-5|TRBJ2-3|TRBD2
TGTGCCAGCAGAACTAGCGGGGAAGATACGCAGTATTTT
CASRTSGEDTQYF
>-|TRBV30|TRBJ2-3|-
TGTGCCTGGAGTAGTAAAGGAGGCTTGGCTAATACGCAGTATTTT
CAWSSKGGLANTQYF
>-|TRBV5-5|TRBJ2-3|TRBD1
TGTGCCAGCAGCTGGACAGGGTCGGGACACAAGGCCAGCACAGATACGCAGTATTTT
CASSWTGSGHKASTDTQYF
>-|TRBV27|TRBJ1-6|-
TGTGCCAGCAGTTTAAGGTATAATTCACCCCTCCACTTT
CASSLRYNSPLHF
>-|TRBV2|TRBJ1-4|-
TGTGCCAGCAGTGAGGTGGTGGGAAAACTGTTTTTT
CASSEVVGKLFF